This note documents a single T cell receptor (beta chain) sequence. This specimen belongs to a study of blood T cell repertoires in COVID-19. The overall study: Sites in the United States, Italy and Spain provided acute and convalescent COVID-19 samples. In each case, the material was cDNA or gDNA derived from T cells, B-cell-depleted T cells, or PBMCs.

The CDR3 extends over 15 amino acids. Looked up from germline, CDR1 is MDHEN and CDR2 is SYDVKM. The V and J ends lost 2 bases and 5 bases respectively, with 15 bases between them. In the authors' workflow: Reference gene primers were amplified, and this amplification served to estimate nucleated cell counts. Sequencing was performed with immunoSEQ multiplex PCR; in TCRdb, only in-frame clones are kept and a portion is missing. V and J calls and clone size follow that table, whereas D and trimming were derived from the DNA. This sample has a few hundred thousand clones; about 86% occur once, and the top ten carry roughly a tenth.

This TCR was sampled from a woman aged 50 to 60 who had recovered from COVID-19. The J gene is TRBJ2-5, the V gene TRBV28, with D perhaps TRBD2 (6 bases). Sequencing was carried out using PBMCs or T cells enriched from blood (not recorded which). CDR3: CASSLHGGLRETQYF. The CDR3 bases are TGTGCCAGCAGTTTACACGGGGGACTCCGGGAGACCCAGTACTTC.